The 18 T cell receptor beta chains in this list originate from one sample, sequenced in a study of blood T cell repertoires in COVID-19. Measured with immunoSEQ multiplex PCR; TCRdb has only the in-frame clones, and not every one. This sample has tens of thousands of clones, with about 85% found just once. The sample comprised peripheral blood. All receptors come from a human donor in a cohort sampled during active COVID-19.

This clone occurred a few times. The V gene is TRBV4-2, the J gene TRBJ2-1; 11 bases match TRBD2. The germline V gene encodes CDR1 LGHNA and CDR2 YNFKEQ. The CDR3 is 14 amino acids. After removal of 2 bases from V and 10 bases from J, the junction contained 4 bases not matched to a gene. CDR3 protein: CASSQPGLAGEQFF. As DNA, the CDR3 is TGTGCCAGCAGCCAACCAGGACTAGCGGGCGAGCAGTTCTTC.

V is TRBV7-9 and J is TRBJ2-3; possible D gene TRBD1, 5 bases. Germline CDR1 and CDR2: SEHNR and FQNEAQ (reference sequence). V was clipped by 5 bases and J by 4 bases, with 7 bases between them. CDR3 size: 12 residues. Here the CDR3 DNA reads TGTGCCAGCAGCGAACAGGCAGATACGCAGTATTTT. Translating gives CASSEQADTQYF. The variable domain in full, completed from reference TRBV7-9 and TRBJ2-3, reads DTGVSQNPRHKITKRGQNVTFRCDPISEHNRLYWYRQTLGQGPEFLTYFQNEAQLEKSRLLSDRFSAERPKGSFSTLEIQRTEQGDSAMYLCASSEQADTQYFGPGTRLTVL.

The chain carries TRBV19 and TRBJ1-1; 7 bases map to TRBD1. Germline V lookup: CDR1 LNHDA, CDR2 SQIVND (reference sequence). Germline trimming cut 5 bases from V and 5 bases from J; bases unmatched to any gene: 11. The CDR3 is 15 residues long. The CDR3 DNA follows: TGTGCCAGTAGTGAGACCCCGACAGGGAGTACTGAAGCTTTCTTT. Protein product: CASSETPTGSTEAFF.

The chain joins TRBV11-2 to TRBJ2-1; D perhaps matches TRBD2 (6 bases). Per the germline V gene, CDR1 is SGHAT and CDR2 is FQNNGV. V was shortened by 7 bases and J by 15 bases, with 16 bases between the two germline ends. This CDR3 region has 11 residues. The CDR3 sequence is CASTRGARPFF. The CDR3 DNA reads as TGTGCCAGCACCCGCGGGGCTAGACCGTTCTTC.

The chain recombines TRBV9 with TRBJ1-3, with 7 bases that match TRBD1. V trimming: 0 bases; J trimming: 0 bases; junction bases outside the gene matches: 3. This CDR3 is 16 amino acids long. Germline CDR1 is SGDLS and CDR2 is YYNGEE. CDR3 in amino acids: CASSVDRGLSGNTIYF. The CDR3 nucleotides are TGTGCCAGCAGCGTAGACAGGGGACTCTCTGGAAACACCATATATTTT.

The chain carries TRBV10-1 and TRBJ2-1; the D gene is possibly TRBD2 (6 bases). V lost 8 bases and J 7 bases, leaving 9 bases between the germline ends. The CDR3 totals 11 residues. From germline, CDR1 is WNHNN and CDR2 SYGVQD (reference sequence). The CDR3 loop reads CASGRLNEQFF. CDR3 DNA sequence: TGCGCCAGCGGGAGGTTGAATGAGCAGTTCTTC.

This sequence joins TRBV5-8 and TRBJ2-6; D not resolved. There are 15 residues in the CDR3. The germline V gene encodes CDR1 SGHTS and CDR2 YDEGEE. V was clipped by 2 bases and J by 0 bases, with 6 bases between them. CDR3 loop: CASSLVLSGANVLTF. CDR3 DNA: TGTGCCAGCAGCTTAGTACTCTCTGGGGCCAACGTCCTGACTTTC.

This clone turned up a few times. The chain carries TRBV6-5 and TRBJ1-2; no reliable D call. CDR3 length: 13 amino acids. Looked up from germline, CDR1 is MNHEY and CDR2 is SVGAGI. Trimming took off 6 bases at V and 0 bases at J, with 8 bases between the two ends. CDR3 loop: CASRYQANYGYTF. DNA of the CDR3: TGTGCCAGCAGGTACCAGGCTAACTATGGCTACACCTTC.

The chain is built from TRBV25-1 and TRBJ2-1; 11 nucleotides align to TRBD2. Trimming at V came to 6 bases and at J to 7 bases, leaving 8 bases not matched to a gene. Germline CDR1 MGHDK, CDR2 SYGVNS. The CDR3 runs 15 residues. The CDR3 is CASSLSGGAKNEQFF. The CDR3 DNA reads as TGTGCCAGCAGCCTTAGCGGGGGGGCAAAGAATGAGCAGTTCTTC.

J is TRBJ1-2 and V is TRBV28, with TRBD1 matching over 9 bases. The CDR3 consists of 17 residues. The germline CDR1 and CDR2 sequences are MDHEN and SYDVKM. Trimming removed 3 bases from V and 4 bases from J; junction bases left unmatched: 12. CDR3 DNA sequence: TGTGCCAGCAGTTTGGGACAGGGTGGGCATCTGGGCTATGGCTACACCTTC. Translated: CASSLGQGGHLGYGYTF.

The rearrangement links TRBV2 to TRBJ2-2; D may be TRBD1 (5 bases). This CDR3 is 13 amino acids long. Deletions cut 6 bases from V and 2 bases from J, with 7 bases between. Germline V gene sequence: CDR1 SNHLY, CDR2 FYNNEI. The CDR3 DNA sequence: TGTGCCAGCAGACAGGAAAACACCGGGGAGCTGTTTTTT. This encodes CASRQENTGELFF.

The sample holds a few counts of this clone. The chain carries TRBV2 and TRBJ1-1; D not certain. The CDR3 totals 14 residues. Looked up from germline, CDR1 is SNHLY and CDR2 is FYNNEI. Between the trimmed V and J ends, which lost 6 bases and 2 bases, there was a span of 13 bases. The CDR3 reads CASSAQPINTEAFF. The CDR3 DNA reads TGTGCCAGCAGCGCACAGCCAATAAACACTGAAGCTTTCTTT.

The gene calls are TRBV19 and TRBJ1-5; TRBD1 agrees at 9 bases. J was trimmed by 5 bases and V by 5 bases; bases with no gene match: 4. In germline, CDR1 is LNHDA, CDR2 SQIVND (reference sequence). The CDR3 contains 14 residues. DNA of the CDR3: TGTGCCAGTAGTGGACAGGGGTTTGATCAGCCCCAGCATTTT. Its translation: CASSGQGFDQPQHF.

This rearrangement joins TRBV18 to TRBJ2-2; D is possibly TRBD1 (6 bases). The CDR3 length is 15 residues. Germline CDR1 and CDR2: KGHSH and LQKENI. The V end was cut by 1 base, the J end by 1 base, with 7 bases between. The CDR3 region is CASSPLTGNTGELFF. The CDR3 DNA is TGTGCCAGCTCACCACTGACAGGGAACACCGGGGAGCTGTTTTTT.

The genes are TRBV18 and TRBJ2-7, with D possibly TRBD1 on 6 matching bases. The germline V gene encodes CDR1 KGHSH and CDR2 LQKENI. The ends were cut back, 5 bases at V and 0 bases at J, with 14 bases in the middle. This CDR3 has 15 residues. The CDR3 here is CASSSGQIVSYEQYF. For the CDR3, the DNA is TGTGCCAGCTCATCTGGACAGATCGTCTCCTACGAGCAGTACTTC.

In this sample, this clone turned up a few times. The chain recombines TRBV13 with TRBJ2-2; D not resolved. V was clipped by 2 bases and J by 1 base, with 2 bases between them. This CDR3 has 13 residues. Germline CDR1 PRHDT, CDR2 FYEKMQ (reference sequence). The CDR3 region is CASSLQNTGELFF. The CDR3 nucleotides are TGTGCCAGCAGCTTACAGAACACCGGGGAGCTGTTTTTT.

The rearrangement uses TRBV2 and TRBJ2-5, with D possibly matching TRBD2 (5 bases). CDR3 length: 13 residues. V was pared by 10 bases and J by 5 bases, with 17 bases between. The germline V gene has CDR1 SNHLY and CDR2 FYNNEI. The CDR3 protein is CATMRASQETQYF. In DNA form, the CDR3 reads TGTGCCACGATGAGGGCTAGCCAGGAGACCCAGTACTTC.

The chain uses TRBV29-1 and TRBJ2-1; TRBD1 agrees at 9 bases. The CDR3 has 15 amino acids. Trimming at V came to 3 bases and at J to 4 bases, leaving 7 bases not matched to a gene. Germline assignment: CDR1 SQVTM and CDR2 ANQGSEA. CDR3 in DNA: TGCAGCGTTGAGAGGGGTGACAGGGGGTACAATGAGCAGTTCTTC. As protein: CSVERGDRGYNEQFF.